Listed below are T cell receptor beta chains from one sample, sequenced in a study of cytomegalovirus exposure and HLA in healthy donors. Sequencing was performed with immunoSEQ multiplex PCR; in TCRdb, only in-frame clones are kept and a portion is missing. The table shows roughly 120,000 clones, with about 70% occurring only once. Input material: PBMCs. These receptors came from a woman aged 30 to 39 in good health and CMV-seronegative. The CDR3 runs from the conserved cysteine through the conserved F or W. Fields, in order: J gene, V gene, clone size, D gene, CDR3 DNA, CDR3 protein. D genes are given only for firm matches. Size tells how often a clone was seen (once, few, many) or the class of an expanded clone, and some rows leave it out.

TRBJ1-6 TRBV7-9 - - TGTGCCAGCAGCCCCCGAGGGGGTTGGGGTTCACCCCTCCACTTT CASSPRGGWGSPLHF
TRBJ1-4 TRBV6-1 - - TGTGCCAGCAGTGAAGGGACACAAGCCTATGGAAAACTGTTTTTT CASSEGTQAYGKLFF
TRBJ1-2 TRBV30 - - TGTGCCTGGAGTTTGGCAGGGCGTTCTGGCTACCCCTTC CAWSLAGRSGYPF
TRBJ2-1 TRBV27 - - TGTGCCAGCAGTTTACCCGGACAGTTCAATGAGCAGTTCTTC CASSLPGQFNEQFF
TRBJ1-2 TRBV30 - - TGTGCCTGGACCTTAGGAGGTAGTGGCTACACCTTC CAWTLGGSGYTF
TRBJ1-4 TRBV6-6 - - TGTGCCAGCAGGCAGGGGACAACTAATGAAAAACTGTTTTTT CASRQGTTNEKLFF
TRBJ2-7 TRBV21-1 - - TGTGCCACCGGGACAGAATACGAGCAGTACTTC CATGTEYEQYF
TRBJ2-2 TRBV5-1 - TRBD1 TGCGCCAGCAGCGACGGACAGGGGTACACCGGGGAGCTGTTTTTT CASSDGQGYTGELFF
TRBJ1-1 TRBV10-2 - - TGCGCCAGCAGTTTAGTTGAGGACACTGAAGCTTTCTTT CASSLVEDTEAFF
TRBJ2-1 TRBV7-9 - - TGTGCCAGCAGCTTAGCGCAGGGCAGTGAGCAGTTCTTC CASSLAQGSEQFF
TRBJ2-1 TRBV5-1 - TRBD1 TGCGCCAGCAGCTTCGTGACAGGGGGTCTGCAAGAGCAGTTCTTC CASSFVTGGLQEQFF
TRBJ1-1 TRBV27 - TRBD1 TGTGCCAGCAGCCCGGGACAGACGGCATGGATCACTGAAGCTTTCTTT CASSPGQTAWITEAFF
TRBJ1-2 TRBV5-1 - TRBD1 TGCGCCAGCAGCTGGGACAGGGAGACGGGAGGCTACACCTTC CASSWDRETGGYTF
TRBJ1-2 TRBV9 - - TGTGCCAGCAGCGTAGGCCCGGGGATAGACTATGGCTACACCTTC CASSVGPGIDYGYTF
TRBJ1-1 TRBV6-6 - - TGTGCCAGCAGCCCAGGGTGGAGTACTGAAGCTTTCTTT CASSPGWSTEAFF
TRBJ2-4 TRBV10-3 few TRBD2 TGTGCCATCAGTGGTACTAGCGGGAGCGGCTCTACACAAAACATTCAGTACTTC CAISGTSGSGSTQNIQYF
TRBJ1-6 TRBV6-5 once - TGTGCCAGCAAGGTGGACTGGGGAACTAATTCACCCCTCCACTTT CASKVDWGTNSPLHF
TRBJ1-3 TRBV2 - - TGTGCCAGCAGTAAATCTTCGGGGAGGAACGGAAACACCATATATTTT CASSKSSGRNGNTIYF
TRBJ2-1 TRBV5-1 - TRBD2 TGCGCCAGCAGCCCTCTCCCTAGCGGGGGGGTCAACAATGAGCAGTTCTTC CASSPLPSGGVNNEQFF
TRBJ1-5 TRBV5-6 - - TGTGCCAGCAGCTTTAGTAATCAGCCCCAGCATTTT CASSFSNQPQHF
TRBJ2-6 TRBV6-1 few - TGTGCCAGCAGTGAGAGGTTCTCTGGGGCCAACGTCCTGACTTTC CASSERFSGANVLTF
TRBJ1-1 TRBV6-5 few - TGTGCCAGCAGCCCCAATCAGAACACTGAAGCTTTCTTT CASSPNQNTEAFF
TRBJ2-1 TRBV2 few TRBD1 TGTGCCAGCATGGGACAGGGACTATTAAGCTCCTACAATGAGCAGTTCTTC CASMGQGLLSSYNEQFF
TRBJ1-1 TRBV28 - - TGTGCCAGCAGTTTGCGTAATTCTGAAGCTTTCTTT CASSLRNSEAFF
TRBJ2-6 TRBV29-1 - - TGCAGCGCGGGGGTTGCTGGGGCCAACGTCCTGACTTTC CSAGVAGANVLTF
TRBJ2-1 TRBV4-1 few - TGCGCCAGCAGCGGAAACCGGGACTTAGCCTACAATGAGCAGTTCTTC CASSGNRDLAYNEQFF
TRBJ1-1 TRBV11-2 - - TGTGCCAGCAGCCTAGTACGGGGTCCCGGGATGAACACTGAAGCTTTCTTT CASSLVRGPGMNTEAFF
TRBJ1-2 TRBV20-1 - TRBD1 TGCAGTGCTAGAGCCTGGACAGGACCCACCTTC CSARAWTGPTF
TRBJ1-1 TRBV5-1 few - TGCGCCAGCAGCTTGGCGGGGGGGCTGAATGAAGCTTTCTTT CASSLAGGLNEAFF
TRBJ1-2 TRBV6-4 - - TGTGCCAGCAGTGACTCGGGCAGCCCGAGCTATGGCTACACCTTC CASSDSGSPSYGYTF
TRBJ2-1 TRBV4-3 - TRBD2 TGCGCCAGCAGCCCCGGGACTAGCAATGAGCAGTTCTTC CASSPGTSNEQFF
TRBJ2-3 TRBV9 - TRBD1 TGTGCCAGCAGCGTAGGGGCCGGGACAGGATCAGATACGCAGTATTTT CASSVGAGTGSDTQYF
TRBJ1-5 TRBV6-1 - TRBD1 TGTGCCAGCAGTGGAGGTGGGACAGGGGGTCAGCCCCAGCATTTT CASSGGGTGGQPQHF
TRBJ2-1 TRBV11-3 - TRBD2 TGTGCCAGCAGCTCGCAGCGGGAAGGTGATGAGCAGTTCTTC CASSSQREGDEQFF
TRBJ2-2 TRBV9 - - TGTGCCAGCAGCGTAGGTGGCCAACCCGCCACCGGGGAGCTGTTTTTT CASSVGGQPATGELFF
TRBJ1-1 TRBV7-9 - - TGTGCCAGCAGCCTGACAGATAACACTGAAGCTTTCTTT CASSLTDNTEAFF
TRBJ1-2 TRBV30 - - TGTGCCTGGCTCAGCTTCTTAGACAGAAATGGCTACACCTTC CAWLSFLDRNGYTF
TRBJ2-1 TRBV9 - TRBD2 TGTGCCAGCAGCACCCCTGGACTAGCGGGCAACAATGAGCAGTTCTTC CASSTPGLAGNNEQFF
TRBJ2-3 TRBV6-5 - TRBD2 TGTGCCAGCAGTTCCTCGGGACTAGGCACAGATACGCAGTATTTT CASSSSGLGTDTQYF
TRBJ1-2 TRBV4-2 once - TGTGCCAGCAGCCAATACCTTAGTGGGGGGGACAATAACTATGGCTACACCTTC CASSQYLSGGDNNYGYTF
TRBJ1-5 TRBV29-1 - - TGCAGCGTTGAATCGGGGGGGCAGCCCCAGCATTTT CSVESGGQPQHF
TRBJ1-5 TRBV5-1 - TRBD1 TGCGCCAGCAGCATAACCGGACAGGGCAATCAGCCCCAGCATTTT CASSITGQGNQPQHF
TRBJ2-5 TRBV5-4 - - TGTGCCAGCAGGGAGGAAGAGACCCAGTACTTC CASREEETQYF
TRBJ2-6 TRBV4-3 - - TGCGCCAGCAGCCAAGATTGGGGGGCTGGGGCCAACGTCCTGACTTTC CASSQDWGAGANVLTF
TRBJ1-1 TRBV5-1 - - TGCGCCAGCAGCCCGTGGGGGCCCAAGGGGAACACTGAAGCTTTCTTT CASSPWGPKGNTEAFF
TRBJ1-1 TRBV27 - - TGTGCCAGCAGTTTATATGGGGGCCGAAACACTGAAGCTTTCTTT CASSLYGGRNTEAFF
TRBJ1-2 TRBV6-1 once - TGTGCCAGCTATTCGGGGTATGACTATGGCTACACCTTC CASYSGYDYGYTF
TRBJ2-1 TRBV6-1 few TRBD2 TGTGCCAGCAGTGATTCTAGCGGGTCGTACAATGAGCAGTTCTTC CASSDSSGSYNEQFF
TRBJ2-4 TRBV11-2 - - TGTGCCAGCAGCTTAACAGATCAAAACATTCAGTACTTC CASSLTDQNIQYF
TRBJ1-1 TRBV2 - TRBD1 TGTGCCAGCTCCGGACTGCAGACAGGGGACACTGAAGCTTTCTTT CASSGLQTGDTEAFF